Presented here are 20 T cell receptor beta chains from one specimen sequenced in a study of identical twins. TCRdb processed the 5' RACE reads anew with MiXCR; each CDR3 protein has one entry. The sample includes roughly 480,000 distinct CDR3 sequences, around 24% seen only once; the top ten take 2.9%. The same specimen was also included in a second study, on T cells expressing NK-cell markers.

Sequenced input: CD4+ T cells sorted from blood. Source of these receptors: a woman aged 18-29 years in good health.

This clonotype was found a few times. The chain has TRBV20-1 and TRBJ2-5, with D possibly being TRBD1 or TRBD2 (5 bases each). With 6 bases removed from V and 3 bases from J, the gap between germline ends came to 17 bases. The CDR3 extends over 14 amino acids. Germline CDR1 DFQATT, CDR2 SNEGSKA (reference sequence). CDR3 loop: CSAQSGTVEETQYF. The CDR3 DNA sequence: TGCAGTGCGCAGAGTGGGACCGTTGAAGAGACCCAGTACTTC.

CDR3 sequence (DNA): TGCGCCAGCCGACGGGAAGGGGCCAACGTCCTGACTTTC. Translated: CASRREGANVLTF. The chain combines TRBV10-2 with TRBJ2-6; TRBD2 is a possible D gene (5 bases). This CDR3 is 13 amino acids long. The V and J ends lost 8 bases and 4 bases respectively, with 9 bases between them. Germline V CDR1 and CDR2: WSHSY, SAAADI.

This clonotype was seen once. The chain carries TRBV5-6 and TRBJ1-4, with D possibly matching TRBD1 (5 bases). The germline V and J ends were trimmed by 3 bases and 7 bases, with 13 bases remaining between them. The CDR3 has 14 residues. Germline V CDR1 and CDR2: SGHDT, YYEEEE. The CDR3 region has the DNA TGTGCCAGCAGCTGGGGGGACGTTCGTGAAAAACTGTTTTTT. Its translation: CASSWGDVREKLFF.

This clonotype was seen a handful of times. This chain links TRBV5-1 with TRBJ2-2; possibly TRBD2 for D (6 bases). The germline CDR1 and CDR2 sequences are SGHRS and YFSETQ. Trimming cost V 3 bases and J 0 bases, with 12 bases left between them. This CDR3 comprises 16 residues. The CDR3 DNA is TGCGCCAGCAGCTCCCTGGGACTGGCGAACACCGGGGAGCTGTTTTTT. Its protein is CASSSLGLANTGELFF.

CDR3 coding DNA: TGTGCCAGCAGTCGACGCACCATCCCAGGGAGCGCAGCGGACGAGCAGTACTTC. Translation: CASSRRTIPGSAADEQYF. The chain carries TRBV6-1 and TRBJ2-7; D assignment may be TRBD1 or TRBD2 (5 bases each). CDR3 length: 18 residues. V was cut by 5 bases and J by 5 bases, with 28 bases left in between. CDR1 is MNHNS, CDR2 SASEGT, per germline.

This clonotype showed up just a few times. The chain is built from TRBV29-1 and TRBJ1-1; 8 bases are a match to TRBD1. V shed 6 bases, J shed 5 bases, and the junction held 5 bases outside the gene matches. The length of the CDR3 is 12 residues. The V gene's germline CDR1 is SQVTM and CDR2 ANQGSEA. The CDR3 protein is CSVVDRATEAFF. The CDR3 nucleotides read TGCAGCGTCGTGGACAGGGCGACTGAAGCTTTCTTT.

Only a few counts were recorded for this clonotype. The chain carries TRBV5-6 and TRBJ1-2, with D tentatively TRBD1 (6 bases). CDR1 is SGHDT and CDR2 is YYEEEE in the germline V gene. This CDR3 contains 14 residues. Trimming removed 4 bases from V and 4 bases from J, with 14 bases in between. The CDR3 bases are TGTGCCAGCAGCCTCCGGGGGGGCGGCTATGGCTACACCTTC. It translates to CASSLRGGGYGYTF.

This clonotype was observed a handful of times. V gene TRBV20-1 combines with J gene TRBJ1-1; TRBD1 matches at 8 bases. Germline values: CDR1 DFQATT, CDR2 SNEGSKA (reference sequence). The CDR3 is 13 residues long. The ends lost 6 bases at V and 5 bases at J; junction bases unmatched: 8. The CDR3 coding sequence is TGCAGTGCCGCCGGACAGGGTGGGACTGAAGCTTTCTTT. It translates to CSAAGQGGTEAFF.

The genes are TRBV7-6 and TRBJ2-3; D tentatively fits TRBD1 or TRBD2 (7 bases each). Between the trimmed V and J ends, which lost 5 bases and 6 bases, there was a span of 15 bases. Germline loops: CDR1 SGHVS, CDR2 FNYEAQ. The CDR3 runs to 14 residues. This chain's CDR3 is CASSPRGGGDTQYF. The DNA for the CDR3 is TGTGCCAGCAGCCCCAGGGGGGGCGGGGATACGCAGTATTTT. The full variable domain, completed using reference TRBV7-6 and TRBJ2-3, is GAGVSQSPRYKVTKRGQDVALRCDPISGHVSLYWYRQALGQGPEFLTYFNYEAQQDKSGLPNDRFSAERPEGSISTLTIQRTEQRDSAMYRCASSPRGGGDTQYFGPGTRLTVL.

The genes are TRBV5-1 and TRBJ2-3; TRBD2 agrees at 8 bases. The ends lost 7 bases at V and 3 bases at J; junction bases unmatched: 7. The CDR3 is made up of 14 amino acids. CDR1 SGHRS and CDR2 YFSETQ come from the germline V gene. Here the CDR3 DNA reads TGCGCCAGCGCCACTAGCGGAGGAACAGATACGCAGTATTTT. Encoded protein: CASATSGGTDTQYF.

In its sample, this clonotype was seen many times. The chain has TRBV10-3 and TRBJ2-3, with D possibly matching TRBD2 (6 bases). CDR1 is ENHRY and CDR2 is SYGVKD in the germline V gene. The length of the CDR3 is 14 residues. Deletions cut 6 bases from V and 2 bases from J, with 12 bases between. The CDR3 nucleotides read TGTGCCATCAGGGGCGGGACGGACACAGATACGCAGTATTTT. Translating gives CAIRGGTDTDTQYF.

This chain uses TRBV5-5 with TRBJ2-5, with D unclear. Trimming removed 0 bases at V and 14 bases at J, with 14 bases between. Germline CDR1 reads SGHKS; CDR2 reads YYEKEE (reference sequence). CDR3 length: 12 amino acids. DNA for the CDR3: TGTGCCAGCAGCTTGGTCACGGCAAGATTTTACTTC. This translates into CASSLVTARFYF.

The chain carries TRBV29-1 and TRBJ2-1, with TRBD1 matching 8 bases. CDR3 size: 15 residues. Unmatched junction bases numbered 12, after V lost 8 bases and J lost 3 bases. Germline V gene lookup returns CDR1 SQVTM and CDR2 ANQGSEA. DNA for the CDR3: TGCAGCTTCCGCTGGGACAGGACCCACTACAATGAGCAGTTCTTC. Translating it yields CSFRWDRTHYNEQFF.

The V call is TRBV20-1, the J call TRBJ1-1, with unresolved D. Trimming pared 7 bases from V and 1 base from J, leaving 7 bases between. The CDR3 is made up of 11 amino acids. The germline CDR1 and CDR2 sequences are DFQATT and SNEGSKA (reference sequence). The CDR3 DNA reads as TGCAGTGGTTCCGGGAACACTGAAGCTTTCTTT. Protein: CSGSGNTEAFF.

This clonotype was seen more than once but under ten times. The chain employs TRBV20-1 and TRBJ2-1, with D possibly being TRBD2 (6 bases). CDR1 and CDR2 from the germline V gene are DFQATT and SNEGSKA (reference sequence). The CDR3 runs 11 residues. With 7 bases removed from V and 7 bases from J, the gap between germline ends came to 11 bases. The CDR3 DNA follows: TGCAGTGTCAGAGCGGGTAATGAGCAGTTCTTC. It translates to CSVRAGNEQFF.

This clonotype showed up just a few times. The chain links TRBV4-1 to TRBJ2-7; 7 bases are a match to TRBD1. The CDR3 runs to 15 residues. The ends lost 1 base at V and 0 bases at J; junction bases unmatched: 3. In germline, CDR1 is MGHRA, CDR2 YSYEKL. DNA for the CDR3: TGCGCCAGCAGCCAAGCGGGACAGCGCTCCTACGAGCAGTACTTC. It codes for CASSQAGQRSYEQYF.

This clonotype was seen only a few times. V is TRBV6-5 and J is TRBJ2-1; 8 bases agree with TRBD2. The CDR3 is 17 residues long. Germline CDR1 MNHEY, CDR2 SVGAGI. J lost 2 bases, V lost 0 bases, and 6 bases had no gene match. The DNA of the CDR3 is TGTGCCAGCAGTTACTCGCGACGGGGGGGAACCTACAATGAGCAGTTCTTC. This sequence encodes CASSYSRRGGTYNEQFF.

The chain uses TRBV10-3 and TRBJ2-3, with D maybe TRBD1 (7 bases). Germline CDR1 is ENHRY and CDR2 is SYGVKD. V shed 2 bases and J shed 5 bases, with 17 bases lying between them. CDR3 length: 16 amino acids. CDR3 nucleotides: TGTGCCATCAGTGAGCAGGGGGGAGAGGACAAAGATACGCAGTATTTT. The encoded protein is CAISEQGGEDKDTQYF.

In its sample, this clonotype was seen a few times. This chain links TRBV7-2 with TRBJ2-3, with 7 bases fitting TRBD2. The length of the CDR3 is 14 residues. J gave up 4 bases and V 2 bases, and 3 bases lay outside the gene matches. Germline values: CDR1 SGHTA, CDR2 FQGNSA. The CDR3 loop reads CASSLTGGPDTQYF. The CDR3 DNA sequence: TGTGCCAGCAGCTTAACGGGAGGACCAGATACGCAGTATTTT.

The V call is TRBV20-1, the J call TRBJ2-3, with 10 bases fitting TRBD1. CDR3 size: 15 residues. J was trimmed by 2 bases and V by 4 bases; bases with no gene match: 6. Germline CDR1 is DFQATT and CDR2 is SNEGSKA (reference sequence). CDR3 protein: CSATPGQGITDTQYF. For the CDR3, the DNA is TGCAGTGCTACTCCGGGACAGGGGATCACAGATACGCAGTATTTT.